These 30 T cell receptor beta chains came from one sample sequenced in a study of naive and memory T cell subsets. Their antigens remain unidentified. Study-wide results and limits: Especially in CD8 cells, naive repertoires contained a few larger clonotypes, possibly CD45RA-re-expressing memory cells.

Two oligonucleotides, mixed equimolar, formed the beta constant-region primer covering TRBC1 and TRBC2. Nested alpha and beta constant-region primers with the SP2 primer drove four PCR rounds on ligated cDNA. TCRdb fed the UMI-ligation and nested PCR reads into MiXCR, producing one record per CDR3 protein. The table has roughly 100,000 distinct CDR3 sequences, more than 12% seen once. Sequencing used naive CD8+ T cells from blood. These TCRs come from a human donor in good health.

Only a few counts were recorded for this clonotype. The chain combines TRBV3-1 with TRBJ2-1; D remains unclear. Germline loops: CDR1 LGHDT, CDR2 YNNKEL (reference sequence). V lost 0 bases and J lost 6, with 9 bases in between. This CDR3 is 14 amino acids long. In DNA form, the CDR3 reads TGTGCCAGCAGCCAAGATTGGGATAGCAATGAGCAGTTCTTC. This translates into CASSQDWDSNEQFF.

Only a few counts were recorded for this clonotype. V usage is TRBV2 and J usage is TRBJ2-3; D perhaps matches TRBD2 (6 bases). The CDR3 has 16 residues. Germline CDR1 and CDR2: SNHLY and FYNNEI. Trimming removed 8 bases at V and 3 bases at J, with 21 bases between. The CDR3 DNA is TGTGCCAGCTGGGGGGACCCCACCCATGAGACAGATACGCAGTATTTT. This encodes CASWGDPTHETDTQYF.

This clonotype was observed many times. This chain uses TRBV5-6 with TRBJ2-7; D unclear. The germline CDR1 and CDR2 sequences are SGHDT and YYEEEE. V was cut by 2 bases and J by 4 bases, with 7 bases left in between. This CDR3 is built from 12 residues. The CDR3 region is CASSLVSYEQYF. DNA for the CDR3: TGTGCCAGCAGCTTAGTTTCGTACGAGCAGTACTTC.

In its sample, this clonotype was seen a few times. V gene TRBV20-1 combines with J gene TRBJ2-7; no clear D. CDR1 and CDR2 (germline): DFQATT, SNEGSKA (reference sequence). Trimming took 3 bases from V and 4 from J, leaving 13 bases between them. This CDR3 has 13 residues. The chain's CDR3 is CSARAPTGYEQYF. DNA for the CDR3: TGCAGTGCTAGGGCTCCTACCGGGTACGAGCAGTACTTC.

This clonotype was observed a handful of times. The gene calls are TRBV29-1 and TRBJ2-1, with 7 positions matching TRBD1. The CDR3 has 13 residues. Germline V CDR1 and CDR2: SQVTM, ANQGSEA. With V trimmed by 7 bases and J by 9 bases, 12 bases remained unmatched. As DNA, the CDR3 is TGCAGCGGAGGCTCAGGGGGTGGTACTGAGCAGTTCTTC. Translating gives CSGGSGGGTEQFF.

CDR3: CATSPATGWTEAFF. CDR3 nucleotides: TGTGCCACCAGCCCGGCTACAGGGTGGACTGAAGCTTTCTTT. The V call is TRBV15, the J call TRBJ1-1; TRBD1 might be the D (6 bases). Germline V gene sequence: CDR1 LNHNV, CDR2 YYDKDF (reference sequence). V lost 5 bases, J lost 5 bases, and 15 bases lay in between. The length of the CDR3 is 14 residues.

This clonotype was seen a few times. The chain employs TRBV5-5 and TRBJ1-2; 8 bases match TRBD1. The ends lost 0 bases at V and 3 bases at J; junction bases unmatched: 4. CDR1 and CDR2 (germline): SGHKS, YYEKEE (reference sequence). The CDR3 covers 15 residues. CDR3 DNA: TGTGCCAGCAGCTTGGTGGGACAGGTATACTATGGCTACACCTTC. Protein sequence: CASSLVGQVYYGYTF.

This clonotype came up a few times. V is TRBV7-2 and J is TRBJ2-1, with unresolved D. V lost 6 bases and J 0 bases, leaving 21 bases between the germline ends. The CDR3 sequence is 18 residues long. Per germline, CDR1 SGHTA and CDR2 FQGNSA. CDR3 DNA sequence: TGTGCCAGCAGTTACCACCCCCCCAGGACCTTCTCCTACAATGAGCAGTTCTTC. It encodes CASSYHPPRTFSYNEQFF.

The V and J genes are TRBV2 and TRBJ2-1, with D uncertain. V shed 11 bases and J shed 4 bases, with 9 bases lying between them. CDR3 length: 11 amino acids. Germline CDR1 SNHLY, CDR2 FYNNEI. CDR3 nucleotides: TGTGCCTGGACGCCATACAATGAGCAGTTCTTC. This translates into CAWTPYNEQFF.

The J gene is TRBJ2-3, the V gene TRBV12-3 or TRBV12-4; D tentatively reads TRBD1 or TRBD2 (5 bases each). The CDR3 is 14 residues long. Trimming cost V 2 bases and J 8 bases, with 14 bases left between them. The DNA of the CDR3 is TGTGCCAGCAGTTTAAACCCAGGGAGCGGTACGCAGTATTTT. Translated: CASSLNPGSGTQYF.

The V call is TRBV29-1, the J call TRBJ2-7; perhaps TRBD2 as D (9 bases). Germline V CDR1 and CDR2: SQVTM, ANQGSEA. Between the trimmed V and J ends, which lost 2 bases and 4 bases, there was a span of 18 bases. This CDR3 is built from 15 residues. Written as DNA, the CDR3 is TGCAGCGTTGAATTCCAGGGGGCGGGGGGGTACGAGCAGTACTTC. Its protein is CSVEFQGAGGYEQYF.

The chain employs TRBV6-2 or TRBV6-3 and TRBJ2-5; 12 bases map to TRBD2. CDR3 size: 15 residues. J was trimmed by 4 bases and V by 5 bases; bases with no gene match: 5. Germline V gene data show CDR1 as MNHEY and CDR2 as SVGEGT. CDR3 nucleotide sequence: TGTGCCAGCAGTCCCGGGACTAGCGGGCGAGAGACCCAGTACTTC. The encoded protein is CASSPGTSGRETQYF.

This clonotype was found a few times. A read error may explain this, as a much larger clone is one base away. J is TRBJ2-7 and V is TRBV20-1, with TRBD1 matching 10 bases. This CDR3 is 13 amino acids long. V shed 3 bases and J 3 bases; nucleotides not matched to a gene: 2. Germline CDR1 is DFQATT and CDR2 is SNEGSKA (reference sequence). CDR3 sequence reads: CSARGDRGYEQYF. The CDR3 coding sequence is TGCAGTGCTAGGGGGGACAGGGGCTACGAGCAGTACTTC.

The chain carries TRBV24-1 and TRBJ2-7; D uncertain. The CDR3 is 11 residues long. Germline V gene lookup returns CDR1 KGHDR and CDR2 SFDVKD. The V and J ends lost 1 base and 3 bases respectively, with 0 bases between them. In DNA, the CDR3 is TGTGCCACCAGTGATTTCTACGAGCAGTACTTC. Residues: CATSDFYEQYF.

The sample holds a few counts of this clonotype. V is TRBV12-3 or TRBV12-4 and J is TRBJ2-5; D is undetermined. The CDR3 covers 11 residues. The DNA of the CDR3 is TGTGCGAGCCAGCATTTCGGGACCCAGTACTTC. Translating it yields CASQHFGTQYF.

The V gene is TRBV5-6, the J gene TRBJ2-1; 14 bases match TRBD2. This CDR3 has 18 residues. J was trimmed by 8 bases and V by 0 bases; bases with no gene match: 10. CDR1 and CDR2 from the germline V gene are SGHDT and YYEEEE. CDR3: CASSLVQSGLAGADEQFF. The CDR3 nucleotides are TGTGCCAGCAGCTTGGTCCAGTCGGGACTAGCGGGGGCCGATGAGCAGTTCTTC.

This clonotype came up a few times. The V and J genes are TRBV9 and TRBJ2-1; D gene ambiguous. The CDR3 sequence is 17 residues long. Trimming left V 0 bases short and J 5 bases short, with 18 bases between. The germline CDR1 and CDR2 sequences are SGDLS and YYNGEE. The CDR3 region has the DNA TGTGCCAGCAGCGTAGGGATAGGGCAAGCCACAAACAATGAGCAGTTCTTC. Translating it yields CASSVGIGQATNNEQFF. The full variable domain, in which reference TRBV9 and TRBJ2-1 provide the parts outside the CDR3, is DSGVTQTPKHLITATGQRVTLRCSPRSGDLSVYWYQQSLDQGLQFLIQYYNGEERAKGNILERFSAQQFPDLHSELNLSSLELGDSALYFCASSVGIGQATNNEQFFGPGTRLTVL.

V and J are TRBV9 and TRBJ2-3, with D hard to call. V was pared by 4 bases and J by 2 bases, with 20 bases between. From germline, CDR1 is SGDLS and CDR2 YYNGEE. This CDR3 has 17 residues. DNA for the CDR3: TGTGCCAGCAGCCCGCGACTGGAGCACTCTCTCACAGATACGCAGTATTTT. Encoded protein: CASSPRLEHSLTDTQYF.

The V and J genes are TRBV13 and TRBJ2-7; 9 bases are shared with TRBD1. After removal of 5 bases from V and 5 bases from J, the junction contained 10 bases not matched to a gene. The V gene's germline CDR1 is PRHDT and CDR2 FYEKMQ (reference sequence). CDR3 length: 15 residues. CDR3 protein: CASSPSGTGFHEQYF. The DNA of the CDR3 is TGTGCCAGCAGCCCATCCGGGACAGGGTTCCACGAGCAGTACTTC.

In DNA form, the CDR3 reads TGTGCCAGCAGTGTGGGGACAGTCAATCAGCCCCAGCATTTT. This codes for CASSVGTVNQPQHF. The V and J genes are TRBV2 and TRBJ1-5; TRBD1 aligns across 7 bases. The CDR3 covers 14 residues. J lost 3 bases, V lost 4 bases, and 3 bases had no gene match. From germline, CDR1 is SNHLY and CDR2 FYNNEI.

This clonotype was counted at least ten times. The chain employs TRBV6-5 and TRBJ1-1, with D tentatively TRBD1 (6 bases). Germline V CDR1 and CDR2: MNHEY, SVGAGI. This CDR3 comprises 18 residues. Between the trimmed V and J ends, which lost 6 bases and 0 bases, there was a span of 23 bases. DNA for the CDR3: TGTGCCAGCAGCCCTACGGCCCAGACAGGACCTATGAACACTGAAGCTTTCTTT. It translates to CASSPTAQTGPMNTEAFF.

The chain has TRBV7-3 and TRBJ1-5; D possibly corresponds to TRBD1 (5 bases). Germline loops: CDR1 SGHTA, CDR2 FQGTGA. Trimming removed 4 bases from V and 2 bases from J, with 9 bases in between. This CDR3 spans 14 amino acids. The CDR3 spells CASSSWGGNQPQHF. The CDR3 bases are TGTGCCAGCAGCTCCTGGGGGGGCAATCAGCCCCAGCATTTT.

A few counts support this clonotype. J is TRBJ2-1 and V is TRBV20-1; no definite D call. V lost 0 bases and J 6 bases, leaving 15 bases between the germline ends. This CDR3 spans 15 amino acids. Per the germline V gene, CDR1 is DFQATT and CDR2 is SNEGSKA (reference sequence). CDR3 sequence (DNA): TGCAGTGCTAGAGACGAACGGGTCTCAGGCAATGAGCAGTTCTTC. It is translated as CSARDERVSGNEQFF.

The V gene is TRBV11-2, the J gene TRBJ2-7, with unresolved D. This CDR3 region has 14 residues. V lost 3 bases and J 1 base, leaving 10 bases between the germline ends. Germline lookup yields CDR1 SGHAT and CDR2 FQNNGV. The CDR3 DNA reads TGTGCCAGCAGCTTGGCACAGAGTTCCTACGAGCAGTACTTC. The encoded protein is CASSLAQSSYEQYF.

This clonotype turned up a few times. This chain joins TRBV7-2 and TRBJ2-1, with D possibly being TRBD2 (5 bases). The CDR3 contains 18 residues. Deletions cut 2 bases from V and 5 bases from J, with 22 bases between. Germline V gene lookup returns CDR1 SGHTA and CDR2 FQGNSA. The CDR3, as DNA: TGTGCCAGCAGCTTACTGTGGCGTACAGCGACTAATAACAATGAGCAGTTCTTC. Its protein product is CASSLLWRTATNNNEQFF.

The CDR3 coding sequence is TGTGCCAGCAGCCCAGACAGTGGGGGCTACAATGAGCAGTTCTTC. Protein: CASSPDSGGYNEQFF. The V gene is TRBV7-2, the J gene TRBJ2-1; D may be TRBD1 or TRBD2 (5 bases each). Germline V lookup: CDR1 SGHTA, CDR2 FQGNSA. Trimming stripped 5 bases from V and 3 bases from J, with 14 bases between. The CDR3 sequence is 15 residues long.

This clonotype came up a few times. This chain links TRBV14 with TRBJ2-7, with D possibly TRBD1 on 6 matching bases. V was pared by 4 bases and J by 0 bases, with 22 bases between. The CDR3 loop spans 18 amino acids. In germline, CDR1 is SGHDN, CDR2 FVKESK. The CDR3 DNA reads as TGTGCCAGCAGCCCCCAAGCGTTGCAGGGGCTGGGCTCCTACGAGCAGTACTTC. Its translation is CASSPQALQGLGSYEQYF.

This clonotype was counted between two and nine times. This sequence joins TRBV29-1 and TRBJ2-3; 10 bases are shared with TRBD2. Germline-derived CDR1 and CDR2 are SQVTM and ANQGSEA. Trimming removed 4 bases from V and 6 bases from J; junction bases left unmatched: 4. The CDR3 is 13 residues long. The CDR3 is CSVVMTSGDTQYF. Written as DNA, the CDR3 is TGCAGCGTTGTAATGACTAGCGGGGATACGCAGTATTTT.

The gene calls are TRBV19 and TRBJ1-5, with TRBD1 matching 9 bases. After removal of 6 bases from V and 6 bases from J, the junction contained 6 bases not matched to a gene. CDR1 and CDR2 (germline): LNHDA, SQIVND (reference sequence). The CDR3 covers 14 residues. DNA for the CDR3: TGTGCCAGTAGCCTCGGGACAGGGTTTCAGCCCCAGCATTTT. It yields the protein CASSLGTGFQPQHF. Supplemented by reference TRBV19 and TRBJ1-5, the full variable domain reads DGGITQSPKYLFRKEGQNVTLSCEQNLNHDAMYWYRQDPGQGLRLIYYSQIVNDFQKGDIAEGYSVSREKKESFPLTVTSAQKNPTAFYLCASSLGTGFQPQHFGDGTRLSIL.

In the case of this clonotype: A single base separates this from a much larger clone, so it may be a read error. V usage is TRBV7-9 and J usage is TRBJ2-5, with 9 positions matching TRBD2. The germline CDR1 and CDR2 sequences are SEHNR and FQNEAQ (reference sequence). The CDR3 has 17 amino acids. The CDR3 loop reads CASSQPGASGVQGTQYF. The DNA for the CDR3 is TGTGCCAGCAGCCAACCGGGCGCTAGCGGGGTCCAAGGGACCCAGTACTTC.